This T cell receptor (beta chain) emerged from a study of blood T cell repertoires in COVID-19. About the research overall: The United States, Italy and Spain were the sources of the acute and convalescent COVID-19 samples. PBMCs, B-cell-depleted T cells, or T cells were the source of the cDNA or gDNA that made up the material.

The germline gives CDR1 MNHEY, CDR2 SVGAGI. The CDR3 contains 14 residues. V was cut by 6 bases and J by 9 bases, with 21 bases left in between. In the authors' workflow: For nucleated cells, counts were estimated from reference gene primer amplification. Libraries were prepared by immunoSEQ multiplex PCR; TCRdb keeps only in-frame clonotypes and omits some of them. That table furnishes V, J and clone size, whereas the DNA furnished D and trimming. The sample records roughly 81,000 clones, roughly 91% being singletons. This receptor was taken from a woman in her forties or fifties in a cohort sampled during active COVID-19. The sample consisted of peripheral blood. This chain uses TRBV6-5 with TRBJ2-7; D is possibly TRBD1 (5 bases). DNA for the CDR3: TGTGCCAGCAGCCCCCAATCATCAGGGCAGACGCAGTACTTC. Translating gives CASSPQSSGQTQYF.